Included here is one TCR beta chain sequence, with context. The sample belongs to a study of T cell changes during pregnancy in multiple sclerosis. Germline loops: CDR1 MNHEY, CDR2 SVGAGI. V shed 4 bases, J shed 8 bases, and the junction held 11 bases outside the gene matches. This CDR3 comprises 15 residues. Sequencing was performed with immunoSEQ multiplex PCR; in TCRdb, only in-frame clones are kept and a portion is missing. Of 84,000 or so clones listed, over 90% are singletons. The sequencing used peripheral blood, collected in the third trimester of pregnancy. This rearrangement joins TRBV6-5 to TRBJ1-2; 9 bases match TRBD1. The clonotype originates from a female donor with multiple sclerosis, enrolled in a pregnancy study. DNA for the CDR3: TGTGCCAGCAGTTCCGGACAGGGGATTGCTATCGGCTACACCTTC. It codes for CASSSGQGIAIGYTF.